A single sample gave rise to the 26 T cell receptor beta chains below, sequenced in a study of Ad26.COV2.S vaccination and SARS-CoV-2 variants. Treatment described: roughly 18 received Ad26.COV2.S at low or high dose, single or two shots; roughly five received placebo; per-sample allocation not given. Repertoires come from day 63 after the first vaccine or placebo injection. Clones were read by immunoSEQ multiplex PCR, and TCRdb kept only the in-frame ones, dropping some. Here the sample spans 200,000 to 250,000 clones, 70% to 90% being singletons. The sequencing used peripheral blood, collected in a trial of Ad26.COV2.S vaccine versus placebo. Receptors originate from a person aged 18-65 years who received the Ad26.COV2.S COVID-19 vaccine or a placebo.

The V and J genes are TRBV6-2 or TRBV6-3 and TRBJ1-5; possibly TRBD1 for D (6 bases). Looked up from germline, CDR1 is MNHEY and CDR2 is SVGEGT. The ends were cut back, 0 bases at V and 4 bases at J, with 13 bases in the middle. The CDR3 loop spans 16 amino acids. CDR3 protein: CASSYSGRGKNQPQHF. The CDR3 nucleotides are TGTGCCAGCAGTTACTCCGGCAGGGGCAAGAATCAGCCCCAGCATTTT.

V usage is TRBV13 and J usage is TRBJ2-2; the match to TRBD1 covers 10 bases. The CDR3 is 18 amino acids. J was trimmed by 7 bases and V by 4 bases; bases with no gene match: 15. Looked up from germline, CDR1 is PRHDT and CDR2 is FYEKMQ (reference sequence). CDR3 DNA: TGTGCCAGCAGCTCGGAAACGGTCGGGACAGGGGAGGACGGGGAGCTGTTTTTT. This sequence encodes CASSSETVGTGEDGELFF.

This clone was detected once. The chain employs TRBV29-1 and TRBJ2-2; D not certain. This CDR3 comprises 15 residues. Per the germline V gene, CDR1 is SQVTM and CDR2 is ANQGSEA. The V end was cut by 0 bases, the J end by 1 base, with 9 bases between. In DNA, the CDR3 is TGCAGCGTTGAAGACTCACAGCGGAACACCGGGGAGCTGTTTTTT. As protein: CSVEDSQRNTGELFF.

Comments on this clone: This may be a read error, as it is one base from a much larger clone. The J gene is TRBJ1-2, the V gene TRBV25-1; D is possibly TRBD1 (5 bases). Trimming stripped 5 bases from V and 0 bases from J, with 10 bases between. CDR3 length equals 14 residues. Per the germline V gene, CDR1 is MGHDK and CDR2 is SYGVNS. CDR3: CASSPGGANYGYTF. CDR3 in DNA: TGTGCCAGCAGTCCGGGGGGAGCTAACTATGGCTACACCTTC.

J is TRBJ2-3 and V is TRBV19, with no clear D. Trimming cost V 7 bases and J 2 bases, with 16 bases left between them. This CDR3 contains 15 residues. Germline V gene lookup returns CDR1 LNHDA and CDR2 SQIVND (reference sequence). Here the CDR3 reads CASTIDRISTDTQYF. CDR3 in DNA: TGTGCCAGTACCATAGACCGCATCTCCACAGATACGCAGTATTTT.

This chain connects TRBV20-1 to TRBJ2-7; tentatively, D is TRBD1 (5 bases). This CDR3 has 10 residues. Germline loops: CDR1 DFQATT, CDR2 SNEGSKA (reference sequence). V lost 6 bases and J 6 bases, leaving 9 bases between the germline ends. The CDR3 nucleotides read TGCAGTGCCCTGACAGTCGAGCAGTACTTC. It encodes CSALTVEQYF.

V gene TRBV6-1 combines with J gene TRBJ1-2; 7 bases map to TRBD1. The CDR3 loop spans 12 amino acids. In germline, CDR1 is MNHNS, CDR2 SASEGT. The trim removed 0 bases at V and 8 bases at J, leaving 0 bases unmatched. The DNA of the CDR3 is TGTGCCAGCAGTGAAGCGGGACAGGGCTACACCTTC. This codes for CASSEAGQGYTF.

V gene TRBV10-3 combines with J gene TRBJ2-7; 12 bases map to TRBD1. Germline V gene sequence: CDR1 ENHRY, CDR2 SYGVKD. The CDR3 loop spans 15 amino acids. The trim removed 6 bases at V and 7 bases at J, leaving 10 bases unmatched. CDR3 region: CAIRDSGTGGGEQYF. The CDR3 coding sequence is TGTGCCATCAGGGACTCCGGGACAGGGGGCGGAGAGCAGTACTTC.

The rearrangement links TRBV6-1 to TRBJ1-3; the D gene is possibly TRBD1 (5 bases). V was pared by 2 bases and J by 1 base, with 9 bases between. Per germline, CDR1 MNHNS and CDR2 SASEGT. The CDR3 consists of 15 residues. The CDR3 protein is CASSELRGSGNTIYF. CDR3 sequence (DNA): TGTGCCAGCAGTGAACTAAGGGGATCTGGAAACACCATATATTTT.

DNA of the CDR3: TGTGCCTGGAGTGGAAGCAGGGCGGCCGGGGAGCTGTTTTTT. Protein product: CAWSGSRAAGELFF. The rearrangement joins TRBV30 to TRBJ2-2; D perhaps matches TRBD1 (5 bases). This CDR3 comprises 14 residues. The V and J ends lost 1 base and 6 bases respectively, with 12 bases between them. Germline V gives CDR1 GTSNPN, CDR2 SVGIG (reference sequence). Full variable domain (remainder filled in from reference TRBV30 and TRBJ2-2): SQTIHQWPATLVQPVGSPLSLECTVEGTSNPNLYWYRQAAGRGLQLLFYSVGIGQISSEVPQNLSASRPQDRQFILSSKKLLLSDSGFYLCAWSGSRAAGELFFGEGSRLTVL.

The chain carries TRBV24-1 and TRBJ2-2; 14 nucleotides match TRBD2. Germline lookup yields CDR1 KGHDR and CDR2 SFDVKD. This CDR3 is built from 18 residues. V dropped 3 bases and J dropped 4; count of bases not matched to a gene: 6. CDR3 sequence reads: CATSDPGTSGSGTGELFF. The CDR3 DNA reads as TGTGCCACCAGTGATCCCGGGACTAGCGGGAGCGGCACCGGGGAGCTGTTTTTT.

The CDR3 region has the DNA TGTGCCAGCAGCTTGAAGGATACGCAGTATTTT. Protein sequence: CASSLKDTQYF. The chain recombines TRBV5-8 with TRBJ2-3, with D unresolved. The CDR3 is made up of 11 amino acids. From germline, CDR1 is SGHTS and CDR2 YDEGEE. V gave up 1 base and J gave up 6 bases, with 3 bases separating them.

The chain employs TRBV12-3 or TRBV12-4 and TRBJ2-2; D is unresolved. The V and J ends lost 5 bases and 7 bases respectively, with 11 bases between them. The CDR3 has 13 residues. The CDR3 protein is CASSLPGVGELFF. The CDR3 nucleotides read TGTGCCAGCAGTCTCCCCGGTGTCGGGGAGCTGTTTTTT.

A single count supports this clone. The chain employs TRBV24-1 and TRBJ2-1, with 10 positions matching TRBD1. This CDR3 has 16 residues. CDR1 is KGHDR and CDR2 is SFDVKD in the germline V gene. V was pared by 3 bases and J by 8 bases, with 9 bases of the junction left unmatched. This CDR3 is CATSDRQGARLDEQFF. DNA for the CDR3: TGTGCCACCAGTGATAGACAGGGGGCGAGGTTAGATGAGCAGTTCTTC.

The chain employs TRBV28 and TRBJ1-3, with 9 nucleotides matching TRBD1. CDR3 length: 16 residues. Germline V gives CDR1 MDHEN, CDR2 SYDVKM. V was pared by 7 bases and J by 4 bases, with 11 bases of the junction left unmatched. CDR3 residues: CASTYTGQGYGNTIYF. DNA of the CDR3: TGTGCCAGCACCTACACCGGACAGGGGTACGGAAACACCATATATTTT.

The chain combines TRBV7-3 with TRBJ2-1, with 8 bases matching TRBD2. Germline lookup yields CDR1 SGHTA and CDR2 FQGTGA. This CDR3 is 15 amino acids long. V was clipped by 2 bases and J by 7 bases; unmatched bases: 7. CDR3 in amino acids: CASSLDAGGGNEQFF. In nucleotides, the CDR3 is TGTGCCAGCAGCTTAGACGCGGGAGGAGGGAATGAGCAGTTCTTC.

The chain employs TRBV30 and TRBJ1-1, with D unresolved. This CDR3 has 13 residues. Germline V CDR1 and CDR2: GTSNPN, SVGIG (reference sequence). The V and J ends lost 4 bases and 1 base respectively, with 10 bases between them. CDR3 in amino acids: CAWKLQQNTEAFF. As DNA, the CDR3 is TGTGCCTGGAAGTTGCAGCAGAACACTGAAGCTTTCTTT.

The rearrangement links TRBV28 to TRBJ2-7; D gene uncertain. V dropped 4 bases and J dropped 4 bases, with 8 bases sitting between them. CDR1 is MDHEN, CDR2 SYDVKM, per germline. This CDR3 is 12 amino acids long. The DNA of the CDR3 is TGTGCCAGCAGTTGGGGTGGTTACGAGCAGTACTTC. This encodes CASSWGGYEQYF.

The V call is TRBV6-2 or TRBV6-3, the J call TRBJ1-1; a possible D gene is TRBD1 (5 bases). This CDR3 has 15 amino acids. Germline V gene sequence: CDR1 MNHEY, CDR2 SVGEGT. V shed 1 base and J shed 4 bases, with 13 bases lying between them. The CDR3 DNA sequence: TGTGCCAGCAGTTACTGGGGCAGGGTCAGCACTGAAGCTTTCTTT. Translation gives CASSYWGRVSTEAFF.

The chain recombines TRBV6-5 with TRBJ2-1; 8 nucleotides match TRBD1. This CDR3 comprises 15 residues. Per the germline V gene, CDR1 is MNHEY and CDR2 is SVGAGI. Trimming took 6 bases from V and 3 from J; bases not matched to a gene: 7. The CDR3 nucleotides are TGTGCCAGCAGCCCCAGACAGGGGCACTACAATGAGCAGTTCTTC. Its translation is CASSPRQGHYNEQFF.

This clone has only one observation. The chain links TRBV30 to TRBJ2-6; a possible D gene is TRBD1 (5 bases). The CDR3 has 17 amino acids. Germline values: CDR1 GTSNPN, CDR2 SVGIG (reference sequence). The ends were cut back, 2 bases at V and 4 bases at J, with 18 bases in the middle. The CDR3 DNA reads as TGTGCCTGGAGTAGCAGGGCCCCCTTGGAAGGGGCCAACGTCCTGACTTTC. It codes for CAWSSRAPLEGANVLTF.

The chain carries TRBV5-8 and TRBJ2-1; 8 bases agree with TRBD2. V lost 0 bases to trimming and J lost 6 bases; unmatched junction nucleotides: 8. The CDR3 is made up of 16 amino acids. The V gene's germline CDR1 is SGHTS and CDR2 YDEGEE. CDR3 coding DNA: TGTGCCAGCAGCTTGGCGCGGGGGGCGCGTAGCAATGAGCAGTTCTTC. Its translation is CASSLARGARSNEQFF.

Of note for this clone: The germline gene is not matched at one end of the junction; a read error may be the cause. CDR3 sequence (DNA): TGTGCCATTAGTGAACTGGGGGACGAACATAACTATGGCTACACCTTC. It yields the protein CAISELGDEHNYGYTF. The chain carries TRBV10-3 and TRBJ1-2, with D possibly matching TRBD1 (5 bases). This CDR3 comprises 16 residues. Germline V lookup: CDR1 ENHRY, CDR2 SYGVKD.

V is TRBV18 and J is TRBJ2-7, with a tentative D call TRBD2 (5 bases). Germline V CDR1 and CDR2: KGHSH, LQKENI. Trimming pared 3 bases from V and 6 bases from J, leaving 12 bases between. The CDR3 length is 13 residues. The CDR3 reads CASSPWPEGEQYF. DNA for the CDR3: TGTGCCAGCTCACCCTGGCCAGAGGGCGAGCAGTACTTC.

The CDR3 DNA reads as TGTGCCATCAGTGACCTAGCGGGAGGGACTAAAGAGACCCAGTACTTC. Translation gives CAISDLAGGTKETQYF. The J gene is TRBJ2-5, the V gene TRBV10-3; 12 nucleotides align to TRBD2. Per the germline V gene, CDR1 is ENHRY and CDR2 is SYGVKD. With V trimmed by 3 bases and J by 3 bases, 5 bases remained unmatched. The CDR3 consists of 16 residues.

The genes are TRBV3-1 (or the pseudogene TRBV3-2) and TRBJ1-1; tentatively, D is TRBD1 (5 bases). Trimming shortened V by 3 bases and J by 4 bases, and 6 bases separated the two germline ends. Looked up from germline, CDR1 is LGHDT and CDR2 is YNNKEL (reference sequence). The CDR3 sequence is 12 residues long. The CDR3 spells CASSQGGTEAFF. The CDR3 coding sequence is TGTGCCAGCAGCCAGGGGGGCACTGAAGCTTTCTTT.